The 13 T cell receptor beta chains below come from one sample, sequenced in a study of blood T cell repertoires in COVID-19. The assay was immunoSEQ multiplex PCR, and TCRdb's table has in-frame clones only and misses some. Of approximately 24,000 clones listed, 87% are singletons. Sequenced material: peripheral blood. These receptors came from a human donor with active COVID-19. The donor label of this sample is uncertain.

This chain links TRBV7-2 with TRBJ2-7, with 7 nucleotides matching TRBD1. The V gene's germline CDR1 is SGHTA and CDR2 FQGNSA. The J segment lost 4 bases and the V segment lost 5 bases, leaving 8 bases of the junction unmatched. The CDR3 loop spans 14 amino acids. CDR3 coding DNA: TGTGCCAGCAGCCGCCACAGGGGCTTGTACGAGCAGTACTTC. Protein sequence: CASSRHRGLYEQYF.

V usage is TRBV5-6 and J usage is TRBJ2-7, with a possible D match to TRBD1 (5 bases). Germline V gene data show CDR1 as SGHDT and CDR2 as YYEEEE. V was pared by 0 bases and J by 2 bases, with 9 bases between. CDR3 length: 14 amino acids. CDR3 nucleotide sequence: TGTGCCAGCAGCTTGGACAGGTGGGCCTACGAGCAGTACTTC. This sequence encodes CASSLDRWAYEQYF.

The chain employs TRBV7-2 and TRBJ1-4; maybe TRBD1 (5 bases). Trimming cost V 6 bases and J 10 bases, with 21 bases left between them. The CDR3 sequence is 15 residues long. CDR1 SGHTA and CDR2 FQGNSA come from the germline V gene. CDR3 loop: CASSTGGAGLGKLFF. DNA of the CDR3: TGTGCCAGCAGTACGGGCGGCGCAGGGTTGGGAAAACTGTTTTTT.

The V gene is TRBV3-1 (or the pseudogene TRBV3-2), the J gene TRBJ2-5; 8 bases map to TRBD2. Germline CDR1 reads LGHDT; CDR2 reads YNNKEL (reference sequence). Trimming took 4 bases from V and 3 from J; bases not matched to a gene: 13. The CDR3 contains 17 residues. The CDR3: CASSLPSGRLGEETQYF. Here the CDR3 DNA reads TGTGCCAGCAGCCTACCCAGCGGGAGATTAGGGGAAGAGACCCAGTACTTC.

This chain joins TRBV5-8 and TRBJ1-5, with no clear D. Germline CDR1 and CDR2: SGHTS and YDEGEE. CDR3 size: 17 residues. Trimming cost V 5 bases and J 0 bases, with 18 bases left between them. Written as DNA, the CDR3 is TGTGCCAGCAGTCCCCCGGTGGGCACGGATAGCAATCAGCCCCAGCATTTT. This translates into CASSPPVGTDSNQPQHF. The full variable domain, in which reference TRBV5-8 and TRBJ1-5 provide the parts outside the CDR3, is EAGVTQSPTHLIKTRGQQATLRCSPISGHTSVYWYQQALGLGLQFLLWYDEGEERNRGNFPPRFSGRQFPNYSSELNVNALELEDSALYLCASSPPVGTDSNQPQHFGDGTRLSIL.

The chain employs TRBV2 and TRBJ2-2; a possible D gene is TRBD2 (6 bases). Trimming removed 8 bases from V and 1 base from J, with 17 bases in between. The CDR3 covers 16 residues. Germline assignment: CDR1 SNHLY and CDR2 FYNNEI. Here the CDR3 reads CASRTAGGRNTGELFF. CDR3 nucleotides: TGTGCCAGCCGGACGGCTGGAGGGAGGAACACCGGGGAGCTGTTTTTT.

The chain recombines TRBV5-1 with TRBJ2-1; D not certain. In germline, CDR1 is SGHRS, CDR2 YFSETQ. Trimming left V 4 bases short and J 9 bases short, with 11 bases between. The CDR3 runs 12 residues. In nucleotides, the CDR3 is TGCGCCAGCAGCGATTTACGAGGTGAGCAGTTCTTC. This translates into CASSDLRGEQFF.

The chain carries TRBV15 and TRBJ2-7; possibly TRBD2 for D (5 bases). The germline gives CDR1 LNHNV, CDR2 YYDKDF (reference sequence). V was trimmed by 0 bases and J by 3 bases, leaving 9 bases between them. This CDR3 comprises 14 residues. The CDR3 nucleotides are TGTGCCACCAGCAGAGACCGGGGTTACTACGAGCAGTACTTC. It specifies CATSRDRGYYEQYF. The full variable domain, in which reference TRBV15 and TRBJ2-7 provide the parts outside the CDR3, is DAMVIQNPRYQVTQFGKPVTLSCSQTLNHNVMYWYQQKSSQAPKLLFHYYDKDFNNEADTPDNFQSRRPNTSFCFLDIRSPGLGDTAMYLCATSRDRGYYEQYFGPGTRLTVT.

The rearrangement links TRBV6-5 to TRBJ1-2; a weak D match, TRBD1 (6 bases). CDR1 and CDR2 (germline): MNHEY, SVGAGI. V lost 7 bases to trimming and J lost 5 bases, with 11 bases between them. The CDR3 length is 12 residues. CDR3 sequence reads: CASIGDTYGYTF. The CDR3 DNA reads as TGTGCCAGCATCGGGGACACTTATGGCTACACCTTC.

The chain is built from TRBV21-1 and TRBJ1-3. TRBV21-1 corresponds to a pseudogene. The length of the CDR3 is 14 residues. The CDR3 protein is CASSFRFSGNTIYF. Here the CDR3 DNA reads TGTGCCAGCAGCTTTCGGTTCTCTGGAAACACCATATATTTT.

This clone was picked up one time. The rearrangement joins TRBV28 to TRBJ2-7; maybe TRBD1 (5 bases). Germline values: CDR1 MDHEN, CDR2 SYDVKM. The CDR3 is 14 residues long. V lost 5 bases, J lost 5 bases, and 16 bases lay in between. CDR3 region: CASSLTVPTHEQYF. In DNA form, the CDR3 reads TGTGCCAGCAGTCTGACAGTTCCGACGCACGAGCAGTACTTC.

The chain combines TRBV6-5 with TRBJ2-3; D possibly corresponds to TRBD1 (6 bases). This CDR3 contains 14 residues. Trimming took 7 bases from V and 4 from J, leaving 15 bases between them. The germline V gene has CDR1 MNHEY and CDR2 SVGAGI. CDR3 protein: CASIAQGSSDTQYF. The DNA of the CDR3 is TGTGCCAGCATAGCTCAGGGGTCTTCAGATACGCAGTATTTT.

V is TRBV5-1 and J is TRBJ2-1; 14 nucleotides match TRBD2. The CDR3 is 18 amino acids. After removal of 4 bases from V and 7 bases from J, the junction contained 13 bases not matched to a gene. Germline values: CDR1 SGHRS, CDR2 YFSETQ. The CDR3 here is CASSGYGTSGRGGNEQFF. The CDR3, as DNA: TGCGCCAGCAGCGGCTACGGGACTAGCGGGAGAGGTGGGAATGAGCAGTTCTTC.